A single T cell receptor beta chain is shown here with its context. The sample originates from a study of CD8 T cells in Susac syndrome. Looking at the study overall: Sequenced Susac syndrome patients included roughly 6 with active disease and fewer than ten who were in remission. Susac syndrome patients were untreated, on corticosteroids with some adding intravenous immunoglobulin, or on intravenous immunoglobulin only.

Reverse transcription of about 0.5 to 1 ug RNA was carried out with random hexamers. TCRdb ran MiXCR on the immunoSEQ multiplex PCR reads and lists one entry per CDR3 protein. The sample has 70,000 to 75,000 distinct CDR3 sequences; 93% are singletons. CDR1 DFQATT and CDR2 SNEGSKA come from the germline V gene (reference sequence). V lost 6 bases to trimming and J lost 6 bases, with 14 bases between them. This CDR3 contains 13 residues. High-throughput TCR beta sequencing covered peripheral CD8+ and CD4+ T cells. The rearrangement joins TRBV20-1 to TRBJ2-2; D is unresolved. The source is a human donor with Susac syndrome. The sequencing input was CD4+ T cells from PBMCs. The CDR3 nucleotides read TGCAGTGCCACAAGGGCGTTCGCCGGGGAGCTGTTTTTT. Encoded protein: CSATRAFAGELFF.